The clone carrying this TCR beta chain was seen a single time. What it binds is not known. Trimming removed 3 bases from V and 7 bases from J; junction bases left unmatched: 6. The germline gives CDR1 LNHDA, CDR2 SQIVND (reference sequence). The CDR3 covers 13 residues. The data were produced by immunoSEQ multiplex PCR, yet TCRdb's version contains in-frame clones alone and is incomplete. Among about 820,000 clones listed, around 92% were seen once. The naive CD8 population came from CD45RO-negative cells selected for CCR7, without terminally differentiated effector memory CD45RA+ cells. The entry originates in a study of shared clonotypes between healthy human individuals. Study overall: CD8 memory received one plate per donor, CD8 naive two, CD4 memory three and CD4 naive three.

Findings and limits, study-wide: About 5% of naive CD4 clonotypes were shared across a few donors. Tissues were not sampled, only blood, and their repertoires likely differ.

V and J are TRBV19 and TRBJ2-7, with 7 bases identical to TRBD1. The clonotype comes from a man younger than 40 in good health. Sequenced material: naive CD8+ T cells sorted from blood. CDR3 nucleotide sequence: TGTGCCAGTAGTATCATTCAGGGGGAGGAGCAGTACTTC. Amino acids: CASSIIQGEEQYF.